This TCR beta chain was identified in a study of shared clonotypes between healthy human individuals. Points on this clone: Its target is not known.

Only in-frame clones appear in the TCRdb table, and some are missing; sequencing was by immunoSEQ multiplex PCR. Among 2 million to 2.5 million clones listed, roughly 93% were seen once. Germline loops: CDR1 LGHNA, CDR2 YNFKEQ. The CDR3 contains 19 residues. The ends lost 0 bases at V and 3 bases at J; junction bases unmatched: 14. Points from the study as a whole: Sample collection involved blood only; tissue repertoires are likely different. Rarefaction showed sorted-subset sequencing was incomplete despite large depth.

This chain links TRBV4-2 with TRBJ2-3; TRBD2 matches at 8 bases. The receptor was isolated from a young man in good health. Some clones in this sample may be carry-over from other donors' samples. The sequenced sample was naive CD4+ T cells from PBMCs. Subset given: CD45RA+ positively selected. CDR3 sequence: CASSQEVGTGGGGTDTQYF. In nucleotides, the CDR3 is TGTGCCAGCAGCCAAGAGGTGGGAACGGGAGGGGGAGGGACAGATACGCAGTATTTT.